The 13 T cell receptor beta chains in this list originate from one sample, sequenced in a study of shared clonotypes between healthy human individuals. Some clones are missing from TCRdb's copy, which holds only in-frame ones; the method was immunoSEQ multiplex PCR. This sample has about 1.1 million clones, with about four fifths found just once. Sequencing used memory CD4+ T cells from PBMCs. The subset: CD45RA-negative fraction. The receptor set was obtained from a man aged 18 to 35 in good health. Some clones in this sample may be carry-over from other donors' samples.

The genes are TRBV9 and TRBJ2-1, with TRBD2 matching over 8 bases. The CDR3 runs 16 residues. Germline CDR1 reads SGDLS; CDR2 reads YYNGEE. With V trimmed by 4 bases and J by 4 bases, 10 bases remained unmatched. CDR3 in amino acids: CASSPSDGGRYNEQFF. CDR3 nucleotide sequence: TGTGCCAGCAGCCCCTCAGATGGCGGGAGGTACAATGAGCAGTTCTTC.

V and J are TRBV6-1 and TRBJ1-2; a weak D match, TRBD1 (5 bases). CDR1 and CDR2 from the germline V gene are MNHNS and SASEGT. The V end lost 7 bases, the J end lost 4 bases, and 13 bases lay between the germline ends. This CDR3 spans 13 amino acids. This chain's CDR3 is CASTLPGAYGYTF. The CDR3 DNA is TGTGCCAGCACCCTCCCCGGGGCCTATGGCTACACCTTC.

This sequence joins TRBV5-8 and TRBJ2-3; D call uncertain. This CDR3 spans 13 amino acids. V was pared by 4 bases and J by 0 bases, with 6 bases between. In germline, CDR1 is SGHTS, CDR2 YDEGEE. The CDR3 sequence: CASSRLSTDTQYF. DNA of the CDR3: TGTGCCAGCAGCCGACTGAGCACAGATACGCAGTATTTT.

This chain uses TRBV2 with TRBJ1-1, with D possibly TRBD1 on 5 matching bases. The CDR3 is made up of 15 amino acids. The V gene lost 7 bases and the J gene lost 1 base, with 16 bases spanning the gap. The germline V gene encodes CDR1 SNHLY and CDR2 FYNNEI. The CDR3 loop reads CASIGRAARNTEAFF. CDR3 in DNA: TGTGCCAGCATAGGCAGGGCCGCTAGGAACACTGAAGCTTTCTTT.

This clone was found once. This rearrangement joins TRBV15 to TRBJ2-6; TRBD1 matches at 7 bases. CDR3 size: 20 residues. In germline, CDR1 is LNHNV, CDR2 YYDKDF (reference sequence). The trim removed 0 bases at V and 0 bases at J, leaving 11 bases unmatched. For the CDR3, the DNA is TGTGCCACCAGCAGAGAGAGAAGGGGGACAGCAAGCTCTGGGGCCAACGTCCTGACTTTC. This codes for CATSRERRGTASSGANVLTF. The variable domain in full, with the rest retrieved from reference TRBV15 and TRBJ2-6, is DAMVIQNPRYQVTQFGKPVTLSCSQTLNHNVMYWYQQKSSQAPKLLFHYYDKDFNNEADTPDNFQSRRPNTSFCFLDIRSPGLGDTAMYLCATSRERRGTASSGANVLTFGAGSRLTVL.

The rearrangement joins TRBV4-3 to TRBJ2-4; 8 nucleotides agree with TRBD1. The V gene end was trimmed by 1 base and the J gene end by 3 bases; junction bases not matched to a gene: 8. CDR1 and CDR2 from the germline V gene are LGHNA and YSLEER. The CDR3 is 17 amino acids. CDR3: CASSQVRQGAGKNIQYF. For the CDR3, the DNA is TGCGCCAGCAGCCAAGTTAGGCAGGGGGCAGGCAAAAACATTCAGTACTTC.

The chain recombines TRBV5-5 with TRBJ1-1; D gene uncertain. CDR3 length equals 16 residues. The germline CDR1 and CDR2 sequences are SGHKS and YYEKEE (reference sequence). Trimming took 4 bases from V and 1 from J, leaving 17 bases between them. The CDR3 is CASSTDPTRENTEAFF. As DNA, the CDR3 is TGTGCCAGCAGCACCGACCCGACCAGAGAGAACACTGAAGCTTTCTTT.

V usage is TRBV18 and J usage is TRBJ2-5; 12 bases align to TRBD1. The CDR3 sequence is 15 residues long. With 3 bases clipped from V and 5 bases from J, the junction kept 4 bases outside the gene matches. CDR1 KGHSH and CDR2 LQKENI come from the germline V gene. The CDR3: CASSPGTGGRETQYF. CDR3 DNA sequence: TGTGCCAGCTCACCCGGGACAGGGGGCAGGGAGACCCAGTACTTC.

The CDR3 sequence: CANQEGDRGLEQYF. CDR3 DNA: TGTGCCAACCAGGAGGGGGACAGGGGGCTCGAGCAGTACTTC. This chain links TRBV10-3 with TRBJ2-7; 12 nucleotides line up with TRBD1. Germline CDR1 ENHRY, CDR2 SYGVKD. V lost 10 bases to trimming and J lost 6 bases; unmatched junction nucleotides: 10. The CDR3 consists of 14 residues.

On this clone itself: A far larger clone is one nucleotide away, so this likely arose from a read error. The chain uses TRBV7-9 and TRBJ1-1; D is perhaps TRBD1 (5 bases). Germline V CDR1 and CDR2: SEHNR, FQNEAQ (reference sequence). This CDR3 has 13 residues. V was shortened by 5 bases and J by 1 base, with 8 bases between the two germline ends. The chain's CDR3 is CASSQQENTEAFF. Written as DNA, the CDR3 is TGTGCCAGCAGCCAACAGGAGAACACTGAAGCTTTCTTT.

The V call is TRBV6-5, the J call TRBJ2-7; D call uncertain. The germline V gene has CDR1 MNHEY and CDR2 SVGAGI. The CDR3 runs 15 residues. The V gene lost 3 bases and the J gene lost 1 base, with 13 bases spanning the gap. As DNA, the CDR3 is TGTGCCAGCAGTTATATGATAGCCGGTTCCTACGAGCAGTACTTC. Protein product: CASSYMIAGSYEQYF.

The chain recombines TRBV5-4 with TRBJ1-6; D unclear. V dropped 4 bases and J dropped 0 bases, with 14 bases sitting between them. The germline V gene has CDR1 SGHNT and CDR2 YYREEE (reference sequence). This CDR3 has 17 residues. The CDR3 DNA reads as TGTGCCAGCAGCCAAGCCCCCATGAACTCCTATAATTCACCCCTCCACTTT. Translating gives CASSQAPMNSYNSPLHF.

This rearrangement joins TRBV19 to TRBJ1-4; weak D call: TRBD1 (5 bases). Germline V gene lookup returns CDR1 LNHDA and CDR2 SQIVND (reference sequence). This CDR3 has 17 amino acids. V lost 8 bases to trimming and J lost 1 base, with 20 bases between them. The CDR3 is CASDRGRLTRTNEKLFF. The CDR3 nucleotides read TGTGCCAGTGACCGGGGGAGGCTTACGAGAACTAATGAAAAACTGTTTTTT.